The rows below give T cell receptor beta chains drawn from one sample of a study of shared T cell receptors in the human thymus. Clones were read by immunoSEQ multiplex PCR, and TCRdb kept only the in-frame ones, dropping some. This table has about 710,000 clones, around 87% appearing once. Separately, the same data were catalogued under a study of human thymus T cells.

The specimen sequenced was thymocytes. All receptors derive from a boy younger than two with a congenital heart defect. Both conserved end residues are part of each CDR3. Fields, in order: J gene, CDR3 length, V gene, CDR3 protein.

TRBJ1-1 14 TRBV30 CAWSVKNRNTEAFF
TRBJ2-1 16 TRBV15 CATSRGDGTPYNEQFF
TRBJ1-1 16 TRBV5-1 CASSLGVGTGGTEAFF
TRBJ2-3 16 TRBV15 CATSRDTGASVDTQYF
TRBJ1-6 14 TRBV14 CASSQDMEEVTLHF
TRBJ2-5 14 TRBV9 CASSPVGKAGTQYF
TRBJ2-1 15 TRBV7-7 CASSLSGGSYNEQFF
TRBJ1-2 13 TRBV5-8 CASSRDSHYGYTF
TRBJ2-5 16 TRBV9 CASSVGNSGRGETQYF
TRBJ2-1 17 TRBV2 CASSEALRGGGYNEQFF
TRBJ1-3 15 TRBV7-9 CASSLVAGFGNTIYF
TRBJ1-2 15 TRBV5-1 CASSWGDRGKDGYTF
TRBJ2-3 19 TRBV4-1 CASSQGFPSTGKGTDTQYF
TRBJ1-1 14 TRBV6-1 CASRDLTENTEAFF
TRBJ2-1 14 TRBV5-1 CASSASAGGNEQFF
TRBJ2-1 14 TRBV2 CAPTGGRSYNEQFF
TRBJ1-2 13 TRBV2 CASSETGFYGYTF
TRBJ2-1 15 TRBV6-4 CASSDTVSSYNEQFF
TRBJ1-1 10 TRBV6-1 CASSEMEAFF
TRBJ2-7 15 TRBV4-3 CASSQYSGSPYEQYF
TRBJ2-3 17 TRBV7-6 CASSLEPPQPHTDTQYF
TRBJ2-1 12 TRBV12-5 CASGLTRDEQFF
TRBJ2-7 19 TRBV10-3 CAISESASGEESSSYEQYF
TRBJ2-5 18 TRBV7-9 CASRLKGLAGGEQETQYF
TRBJ1-1 19 TRBV27 CASSQGGHRGTSDYTEAFF
TRBJ2-5 16 TRBV4-3 CASSQAGGTGQETQYF
TRBJ2-2 14 TRBV9 CASRPGQVPGELFF
TRBJ2-3 17 TRBV7-2 CASSLDGRTGGFGTQYF
TRBJ1-4 14 TRBV5-8 CASISGRTNEKLFF
TRBJ2-3 15 TRBV10-3 CAISLRGTANNTQYF
TRBJ2-7 14 TRBV11-2 CASSSDRVGYEQYF
TRBJ2-7 16 TRBV18 CASSPLEQGRYYEQYF
TRBJ1-1 16 TRBV4-3 CASSQETSPGKTEAFF